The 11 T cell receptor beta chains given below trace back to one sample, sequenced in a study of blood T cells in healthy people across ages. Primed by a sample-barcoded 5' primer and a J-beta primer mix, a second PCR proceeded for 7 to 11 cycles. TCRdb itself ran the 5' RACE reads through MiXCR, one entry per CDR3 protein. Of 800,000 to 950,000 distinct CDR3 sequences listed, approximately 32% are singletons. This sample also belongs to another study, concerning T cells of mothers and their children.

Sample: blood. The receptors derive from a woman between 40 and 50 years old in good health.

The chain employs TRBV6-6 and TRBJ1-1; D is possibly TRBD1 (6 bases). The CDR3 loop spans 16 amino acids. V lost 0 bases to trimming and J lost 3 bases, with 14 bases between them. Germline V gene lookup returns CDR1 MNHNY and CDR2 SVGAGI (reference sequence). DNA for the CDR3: TGTGCCAGCAGTTACTCCCTCGGGGCAGGGGACACTGAAGCTTTCTTT. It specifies CASSYSLGAGDTEAFF.

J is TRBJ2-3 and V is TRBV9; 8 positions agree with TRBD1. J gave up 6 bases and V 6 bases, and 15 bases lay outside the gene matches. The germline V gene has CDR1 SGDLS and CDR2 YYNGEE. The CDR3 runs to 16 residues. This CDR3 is CASTRGPGQARDTQYF. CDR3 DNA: TGTGCCAGCACCCGCGGCCCGGGACAGGCCCGGGATACGCAGTATTTT.

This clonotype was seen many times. The CDR3 loop is CASSPRGWSSYEQYF. The CDR3 coding sequence is TGTGCCAGCAGCCCAAGGGGCTGGAGTTCCTACGAGCAGTACTTC. The chain recombines TRBV12-3 or TRBV12-4 with TRBJ2-7; perhaps TRBD1 as D (5 bases). CDR3 length: 15 amino acids. With 6 bases removed from V and 1 base from J, the gap between germline ends came to 16 bases.

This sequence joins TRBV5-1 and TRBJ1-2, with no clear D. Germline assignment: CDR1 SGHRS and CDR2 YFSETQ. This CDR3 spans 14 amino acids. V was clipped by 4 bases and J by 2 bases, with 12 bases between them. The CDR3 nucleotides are TGCGCCAGCAGCCAGTCCGGAGGGAACTATGGCTACACCTTC. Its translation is CASSQSGGNYGYTF.

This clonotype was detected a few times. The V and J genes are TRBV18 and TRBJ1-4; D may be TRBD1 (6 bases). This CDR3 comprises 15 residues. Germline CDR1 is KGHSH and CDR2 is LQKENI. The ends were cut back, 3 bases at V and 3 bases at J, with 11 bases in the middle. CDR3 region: CASSPAGAANEKLFF. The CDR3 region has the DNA TGTGCCAGCTCACCGGCGGGGGCGGCTAATGAAAAACTGTTTTTT.

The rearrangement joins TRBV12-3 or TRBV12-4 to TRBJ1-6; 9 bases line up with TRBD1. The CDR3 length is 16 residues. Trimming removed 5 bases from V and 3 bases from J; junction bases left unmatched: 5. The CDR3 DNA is TGTGCCAGCAGTATACGGGGACAGGGCTATAATTCACCCCTCCACTTT. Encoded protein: CASSIRGQGYNSPLHF.

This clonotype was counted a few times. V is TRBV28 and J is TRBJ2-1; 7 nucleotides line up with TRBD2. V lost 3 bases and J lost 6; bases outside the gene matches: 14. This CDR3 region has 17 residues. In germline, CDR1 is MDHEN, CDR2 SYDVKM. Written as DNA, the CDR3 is TGTGCCAGCAGTTTTTTGATCCTGGGGGGGATCGGCAATGAGCAGTTCTTC. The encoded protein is CASSFLILGGIGNEQFF.

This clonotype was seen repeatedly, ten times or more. The CDR3 loop reads CATSRGDYEQYF. The CDR3, as DNA: TGTGCCACCTCGCGGGGGGACTACGAGCAGTACTTC. This chain uses TRBV3-1 with TRBJ2-7; 8 nucleotides line up with TRBD2. This CDR3 region has 12 residues. V was pared by 10 bases and J by 3 bases, with 5 bases of the junction left unmatched. CDR1 LGHDT and CDR2 YNNKEL come from the germline V gene (reference sequence).

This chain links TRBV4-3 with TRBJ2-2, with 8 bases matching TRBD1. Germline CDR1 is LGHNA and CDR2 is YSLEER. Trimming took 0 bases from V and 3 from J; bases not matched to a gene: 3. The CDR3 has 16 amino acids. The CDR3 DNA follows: TGCGCCAGCAGCCAAGATACAGGGGGGTACACCGGGGAGCTGTTTTTT. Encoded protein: CASSQDTGGYTGELFF.

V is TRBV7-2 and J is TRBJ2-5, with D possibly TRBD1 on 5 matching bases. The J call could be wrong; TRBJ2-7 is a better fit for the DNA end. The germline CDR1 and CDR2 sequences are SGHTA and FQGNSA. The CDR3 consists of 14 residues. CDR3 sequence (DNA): TGTGCCAGCAGCTTCGTCCAAGGGGTACACGAGCAGTACTTC. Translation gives CASSFVQGVHEQYF.

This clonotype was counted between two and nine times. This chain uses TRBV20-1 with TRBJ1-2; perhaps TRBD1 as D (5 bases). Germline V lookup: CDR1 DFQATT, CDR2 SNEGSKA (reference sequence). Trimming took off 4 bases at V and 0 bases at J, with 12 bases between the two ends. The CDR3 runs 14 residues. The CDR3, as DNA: TGCAGTGCTAAAACACAGGCTTCTAACTATGGCTACACCTTC. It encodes CSAKTQASNYGYTF.